This TCR beta chain was obtained from a study of early T cells in non-severe SARS-CoV-2 infection. On the study more broadly: The input, bulk RNA from unsorted whole blood, was sequenced, and chains were unpaired. Notes on the study in general: Anti-spike CD8 responses were favored by VDJdb matching, which missed private and CD4 specificities.

Molecules of cDNA were individually given unique molecular identifiers that were attached to them. TCRdb re-called the 5' RACE reads with MiXCR, one entry per CDR3 protein. The sample yields fewer than 85,000 distinct CDR3 sequences, about 9.6% seen once. The CDR3 totals 11 residues. The V gene's germline CDR1 is SGHTA and CDR2 FQGTGA. This clonotype was detected ten times or more. Its antigen is currently unknown. The junction shows a germline mismatch at one end, possibly a read error. This receptor was taken from an adult who was a healthcare worker with PCR-confirmed SARS-CoV-2 infection or an uninfected control (not recorded which). The sequenced material came from whole blood. This chain uses TRBV7-3 with TRBJ2-7; D is perhaps TRBD1 or TRBD2 (5 bases each). The chain's CDR3 is CASSSPGPGHF. CDR3 sequence (DNA): TGTGCCAGCAGCTCACCGGGGCCGGGACACTTC.